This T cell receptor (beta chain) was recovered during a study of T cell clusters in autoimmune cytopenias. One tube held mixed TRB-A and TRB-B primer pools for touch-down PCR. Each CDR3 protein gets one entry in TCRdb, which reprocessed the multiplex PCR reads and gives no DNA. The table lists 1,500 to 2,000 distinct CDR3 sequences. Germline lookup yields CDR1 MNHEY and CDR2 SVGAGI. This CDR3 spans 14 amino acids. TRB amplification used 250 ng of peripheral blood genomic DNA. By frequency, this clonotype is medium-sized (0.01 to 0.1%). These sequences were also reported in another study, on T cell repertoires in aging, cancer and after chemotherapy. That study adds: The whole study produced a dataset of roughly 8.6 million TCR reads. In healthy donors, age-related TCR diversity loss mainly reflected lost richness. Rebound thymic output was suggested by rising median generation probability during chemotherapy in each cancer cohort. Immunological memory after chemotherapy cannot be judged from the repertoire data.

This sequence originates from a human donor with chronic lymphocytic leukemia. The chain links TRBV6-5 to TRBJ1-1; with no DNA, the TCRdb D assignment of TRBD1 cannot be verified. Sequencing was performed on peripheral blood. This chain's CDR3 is CASSRDTLNTEAFF.